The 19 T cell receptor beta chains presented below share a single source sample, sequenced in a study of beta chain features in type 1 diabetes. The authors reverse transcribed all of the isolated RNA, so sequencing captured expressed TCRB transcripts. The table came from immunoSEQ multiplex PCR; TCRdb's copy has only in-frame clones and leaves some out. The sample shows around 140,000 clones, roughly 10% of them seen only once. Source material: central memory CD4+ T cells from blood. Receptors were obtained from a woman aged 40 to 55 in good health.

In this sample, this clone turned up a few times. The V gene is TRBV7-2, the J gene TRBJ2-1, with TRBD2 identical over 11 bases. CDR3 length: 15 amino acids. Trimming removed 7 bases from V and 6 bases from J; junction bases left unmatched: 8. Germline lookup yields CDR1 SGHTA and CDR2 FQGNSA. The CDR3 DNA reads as TGTGCCAGCACCACTTCTAGCGGGAGGACCAATGAGCAGTTCTTC. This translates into CASTTSSGRTNEQFF.

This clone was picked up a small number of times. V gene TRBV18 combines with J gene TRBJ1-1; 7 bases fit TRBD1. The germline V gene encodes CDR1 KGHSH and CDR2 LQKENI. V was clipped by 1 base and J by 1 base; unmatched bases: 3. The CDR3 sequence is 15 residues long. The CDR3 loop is CASSPLGQRNTEAFF. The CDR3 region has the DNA TGTGCCAGCTCACCACTGGGACAGAGGAACACTGAAGCTTTCTTT.

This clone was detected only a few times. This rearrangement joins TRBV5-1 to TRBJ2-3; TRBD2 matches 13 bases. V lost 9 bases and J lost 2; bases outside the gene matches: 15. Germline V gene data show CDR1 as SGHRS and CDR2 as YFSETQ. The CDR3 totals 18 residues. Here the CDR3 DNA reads TGCGCCACCCGGCGAGGGACTAGCGGGGACCTTTACACAGATACGCAGTATTTT. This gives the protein CATRRGTSGDLYTDTQYF.

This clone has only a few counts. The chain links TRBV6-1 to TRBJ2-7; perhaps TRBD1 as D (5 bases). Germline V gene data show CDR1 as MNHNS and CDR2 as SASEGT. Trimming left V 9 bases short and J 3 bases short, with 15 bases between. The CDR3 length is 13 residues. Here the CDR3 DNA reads TGTGCCAGAAAGGTAGGGGCAGACTACGAGCAGTACTTC. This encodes CARKVGADYEQYF.

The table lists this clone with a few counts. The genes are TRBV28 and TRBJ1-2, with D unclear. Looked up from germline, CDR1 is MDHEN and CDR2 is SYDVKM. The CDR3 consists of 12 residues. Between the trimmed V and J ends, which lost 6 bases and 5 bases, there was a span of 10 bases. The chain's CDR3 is CASSIKEYGYTF. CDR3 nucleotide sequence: TGTGCCAGCAGCATCAAAGAGTATGGCTACACCTTC.

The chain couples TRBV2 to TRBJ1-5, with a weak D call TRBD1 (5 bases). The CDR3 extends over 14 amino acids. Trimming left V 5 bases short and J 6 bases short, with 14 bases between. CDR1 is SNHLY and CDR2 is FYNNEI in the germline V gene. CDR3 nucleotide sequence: TGTGCCAGCAGTTGGGGCCAGACGGGTCAGCCCCAGCATTTT. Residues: CASSWGQTGQPQHF.

This chain's CDR3 is CASSRGTENTNSPLHF. The DNA for the CDR3 is TGCGCCAGCAGCCGAGGGACAGAAAATACAAATTCACCCCTCCACTTT. The chain uses TRBV4-1 and TRBJ1-6; 7 bases fit TRBD1. Germline V lookup: CDR1 MGHRA, CDR2 YSYEKL. Trimming at V came to 4 bases and at J to 7 bases, leaving 10 bases not matched to a gene. This CDR3 is 16 amino acids long.

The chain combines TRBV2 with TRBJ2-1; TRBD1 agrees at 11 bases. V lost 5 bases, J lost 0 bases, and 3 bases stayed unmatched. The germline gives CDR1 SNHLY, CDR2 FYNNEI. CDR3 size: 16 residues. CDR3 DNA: TGTGCCAGCAGTCGGACAGGGGGCGTCTCCTACAATGAGCAGTTCTTC. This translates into CASSRTGGVSYNEQFF.

DNA of the CDR3: TGTGCCTGGAGCCTCCCCCCCAATCTAGGGGGTGATTATAATGAGCAGTTCTTC. It yields the protein CAWSLPPNLGGDYNEQFF. V and J are TRBV30 and TRBJ2-1; D is possibly TRBD1 (6 bases). V shed 3 bases and J shed 7 bases, with 28 bases lying between them. This CDR3 has 18 residues. Germline V gene sequence: CDR1 GTSNPN, CDR2 SVGIG (reference sequence).

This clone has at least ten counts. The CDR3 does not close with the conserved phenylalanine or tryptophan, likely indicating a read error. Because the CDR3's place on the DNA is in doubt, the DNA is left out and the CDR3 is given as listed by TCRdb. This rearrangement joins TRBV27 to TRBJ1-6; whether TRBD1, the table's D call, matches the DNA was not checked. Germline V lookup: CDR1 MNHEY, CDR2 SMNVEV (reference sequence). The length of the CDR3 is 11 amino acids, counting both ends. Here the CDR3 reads CASSLQGARGR.

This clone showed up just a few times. The CDR3 protein is CASSLQGDDQPQHF. The CDR3 DNA sequence: TGTGCCAGCAGCTTACAGGGGGATGATCAGCCCCAGCATTTT. This chain links TRBV7-9 with TRBJ1-5, with 7 bases matching TRBD1. Looked up from germline, CDR1 is SEHNR and CDR2 is FQNEAQ (reference sequence). The CDR3 has 14 amino acids. J was trimmed by 5 bases and V by 2 bases; bases with no gene match: 3.

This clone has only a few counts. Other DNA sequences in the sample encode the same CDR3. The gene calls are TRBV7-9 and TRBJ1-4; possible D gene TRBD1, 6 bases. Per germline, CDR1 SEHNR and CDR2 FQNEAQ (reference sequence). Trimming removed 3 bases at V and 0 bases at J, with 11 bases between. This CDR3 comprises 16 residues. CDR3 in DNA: TGTGCCAGCAGCTTGAAGACAGGAGCAACTAATGAAAAACTGTTTTTT. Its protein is CASSLKTGATNEKLFF.

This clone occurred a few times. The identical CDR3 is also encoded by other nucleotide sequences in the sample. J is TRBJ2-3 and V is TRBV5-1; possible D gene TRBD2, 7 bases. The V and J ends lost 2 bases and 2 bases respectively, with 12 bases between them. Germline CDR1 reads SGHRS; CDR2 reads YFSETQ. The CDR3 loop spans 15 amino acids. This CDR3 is CASSFGGLSTDTQYF. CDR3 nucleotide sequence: TGCGCCAGCAGCTTCGGGGGGCTTTCCACAGATACGCAGTATTTT.

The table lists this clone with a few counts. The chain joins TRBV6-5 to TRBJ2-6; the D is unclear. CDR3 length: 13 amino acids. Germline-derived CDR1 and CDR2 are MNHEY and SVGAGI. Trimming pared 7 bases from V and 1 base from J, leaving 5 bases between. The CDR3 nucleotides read TGTGCCAGCACTATTTCTGGGGCCAACGTCCTGACTTTC. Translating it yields CASTISGANVLTF.

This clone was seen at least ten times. The CDR3 DNA reads as TGCAGCGTTGGAGGCCGCAATCAGCCCCAGCATTTT. Protein product: CSVGGRNQPQHF. The gene calls are TRBV29-1 and TRBJ1-5; D not resolved. The CDR3 totals 12 residues. CDR1 and CDR2 (germline): SQVTM, ANQGSEA. Trimming removed 4 bases from V and 2 bases from J, with 6 bases in between.

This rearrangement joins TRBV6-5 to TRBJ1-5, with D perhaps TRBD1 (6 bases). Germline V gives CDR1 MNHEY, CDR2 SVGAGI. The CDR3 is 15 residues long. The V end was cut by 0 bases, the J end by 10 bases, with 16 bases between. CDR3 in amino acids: CASSYSTDRFLPQHF. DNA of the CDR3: TGTGCCAGCAGTTACTCGACAGACAGGTTTCTCCCCCAGCATTTT.

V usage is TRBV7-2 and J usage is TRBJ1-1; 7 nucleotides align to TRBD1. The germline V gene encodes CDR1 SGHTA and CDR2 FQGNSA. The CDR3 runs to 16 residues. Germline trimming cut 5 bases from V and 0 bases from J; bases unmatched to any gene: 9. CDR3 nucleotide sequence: TGTGCCAGCAGCCCCCGACAGGGCTCGGTGAACACTGAAGCTTTCTTT. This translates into CASSPRQGSVNTEAFF.

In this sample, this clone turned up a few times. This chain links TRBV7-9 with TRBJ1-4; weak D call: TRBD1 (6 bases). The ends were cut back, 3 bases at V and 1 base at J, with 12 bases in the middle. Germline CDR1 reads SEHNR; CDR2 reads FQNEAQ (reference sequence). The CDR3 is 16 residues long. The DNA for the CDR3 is TGTGCCAGCAGCTTGGGGACATCCGGAACTAATGAAAAACTGTTTTTT. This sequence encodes CASSLGTSGTNEKLFF.

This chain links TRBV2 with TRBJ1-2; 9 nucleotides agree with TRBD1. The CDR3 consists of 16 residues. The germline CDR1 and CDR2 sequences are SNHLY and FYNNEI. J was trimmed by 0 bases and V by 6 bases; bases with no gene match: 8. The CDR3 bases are TGTGCCAGCAGGGCGGGACAGGGACAGGCTAACTATGGCTACACCTTC. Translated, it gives CASRAGQGQANYGYTF.